A selection of T cell receptor beta chains follows, all from one sample in a study of blood T cells in healthy people across ages. In TCRdb, the 5' RACE reads were re-called with MiXCR into one record per CDR3 protein. This sample has 1.5 million to 2 million distinct CDR3 sequences; approximately 50% occur once, and the top ten carry more than 2%. The sample taken for sequencing was blood. The receptors come from a woman aged 40 to 49 in good health. Both conserved end residues are part of each CDR3. D genes are given only for firm matches. Clone sizes are given selectively: once, few, many, or a class where the clone is expanded.

size	V	J	D	CDR3	DNA
-	TRBV7-9	TRBJ2-7	-	CASSSRGPEQYF	TGTGCCAGCAGCTCTAGGGGTCCCGAGCAGTACTTC
-	TRBV20-1	TRBJ2-7	-	CSAATRPSYEQYF	TGCAGTGCCGCTACACGGCCCTCCTACGAGCAGTACTTC
-	TRBV11-2	TRBJ2-5	-	CASSLGLTRETQYF	TGTGCCAGCAGTTTAGGACTGACCAGGGAGACCCAGTACTTC
few	TRBV13	TRBJ2-6	TRBD1	CASRSLSGGSGANVLTF	TGTGCCAGCAGATCCCTCTCAGGGGGTTCTGGGGCCAACGTCCTGACTTTC
-	TRBV7-8	TRBJ2-6	-	CASSLTRPSGANVLTF	TGTGCCAGCAGCTTAACCCGGCCCTCTGGGGCCAACGTCCTGACTTTC
few	TRBV4-2	TRBJ1-2	-	CASSQDIGDVGYTF	TGTGCCAGCAGCCAAGATATAGGGGACGTTGGCTACACCTTC
few	TRBV29-1	TRBJ1-2	TRBD1	CSDWDRNQLYGYTF	TGCAGCGACTGGGACAGGAATCAACTATATGGCTACACCTTC
-	TRBV13	TRBJ2-3	TRBD2	CASSNRTSVITDTQYF	TGTGCCAGCAGCAACAGGACTAGCGTCATCACAGATACGCAGTATTTT
once	TRBV10-3	TRBJ1-5	-	CAISEGDSSNQPQHF	TGTGCCATCAGTGAGGGAGACAGTAGCAATCAGCCCCAGCATTTT
-	TRBV3-1	TRBJ2-3	TRBD1	CASSHPRGGVTDTQYF	TGTGCCAGCAGCCATCCCCGAGGGGGCGTCACAGATACGCAGTATTTT
few	TRBV6-2/TRBV6-3	TRBJ2-5	-	CASSYSSGPARRETQYF	TGTGCCAGCAGTTACTCCTCTGGGCCCGCTCGACGGGAGACCCAGTACTTC
few	TRBV10-3	TRBJ2-7	-	CAISEKGYEQYF	TGTGCCATCAGTGAGAAAGGGTACGAGCAGTACTTC
-	TRBV6-1	TRBJ2-4	TRBD1	CASSERTGGTKNIQYF	TGTGCCAGCAGTGAAAGGACAGGGGGGACCAAAAACATTCAGTACTTC
-	TRBV20-1	TRBJ2-1	TRBD2	CSASTSGGVNEQFF	TGCAGTGCCTCGACTAGCGGGGGTGTCAATGAGCAGTTCTTC
-	TRBV20-1	TRBJ2-1	TRBD2	CSASSPNSGGVYNEQFF	TGCAGTGCTAGTAGCCCCAATAGCGGGGGGGTCTACAATGAGCAGTTCTTC
-	TRBV20-1	TRBJ1-5	-	CSASQGAFSNQPRHF	TGCAGTGCTTCCCAGGGAGCGTTTAGCAATCAGCCCCGGCATTTT
few	TRBV20-1	TRBJ2-6	TRBD1	CSADRGTSGANVLTF	TGCAGTGCTGACAGGGGGACGTCTGGGGCCAACGTCCTGACTTTC
few	TRBV7-6	TRBJ2-1	-	CASSLGRLLSSYNEQFF	TGTGCCAGCAGCTTAGGGCGACTGTTAAGCTCCTACAATGAGCAGTTCTTC
many	TRBV7-2	TRBJ1-4	-	CASSLARGGNEKLFF	TGTGCCAGCAGCTTAGCGCGTGGGGGTAATGAAAAACTGTTTTTT
-	TRBV7-3	TRBJ2-3	-	CASSFILAPPDTQYF	TGTGCCAGCAGCTTTATCCTAGCCCCACCAGATACGCAGTATTTT
many	TRBV9	TRBJ2-3	TRBD2	CASSGGATDTQYF	TGCGCCTCTAGCGGGGGGGCGACAGATACGCAGTATTTT
few	TRBV20-1	TRBJ2-7	-	CSAQRNQGYEQYF	TGCAGTGCCCAACGAAACCAGGGTTACGAGCAGTACTTC
-	TRBV2	TRBJ2-6	-	CASSELRIRANVLTF	TGTGCCAGCAGTGAACTAAGGATCCGGGCCAACGTCCTGACTTTC
-	TRBV9	TRBJ2-4	-	CASSQLLGGSQNIQYF	TGTGCCAGCAGCCAACTCCTCGGGGGAAGCCAAAACATTCAGTACTTC
-	TRBV27	TRBJ2-7	TRBD1	CASSIRQGENWGQYF	TGTGCCAGCAGCATTCGACAGGGAGAAAATTGGGGGCAGTACTTC
few	TRBV28	TRBJ2-7	TRBD2	CASSPRLAGQYEQYF	TGTGCCAGCAGTCCTAGACTAGCGGGACAGTACGAGCAGTACTTC
-	TRBV20-1	TRBJ2-7	-	CSARFPSSYEQYF	TGCAGTGCTAGGTTCCCAAGCTCCTACGAGCAGTACTTC
-	TRBV5-1	TRBJ2-7	-	CASSSEQGNYEQYF	TGCGCCAGCAGCTCGGAACAGGGCAATTACGAGCAGTACTTC
-	TRBV6-5	TRBJ2-3	-	CASSYFQPRGFTDTQYF	TGTGCCAGCAGTTACTTTCAGCCGCGGGGTTTCACAGATACGCAGTATTTT
few	TRBV3-1	TRBJ2-5	-	CASSQRRQKETQYF	TGTGCCAGCAGCCAACGTAGACAGAAAGAGACCCAGTACTTC
few	TRBV7-2	TRBJ2-1	TRBD2	CASSLGGRVGRGDYNEQFF	TGTGCCAGCAGCTTAGGGGGGCGAGTCGGGCGGGGGGACTACAATGAGCAGTTCTTC
few	TRBV4-1	TRBJ2-5	-	CASSLGGRLNVGETQYF	TGCGCCAGCAGCCTCGGAGGCAGATTAAATGTGGGAGAGACCCAGTACTTC
few	TRBV3-1	TRBJ2-7	-	CASSHPGTNYEQYF	TGTGCCAGCAGCCATCCCGGGACAAACTACGAGCAGTACTTC
-	TRBV27	TRBJ2-3	-	CASSWRELHGGPDTQYF	TGTGCCAGCAGTTGGCGGGAATTACATGGGGGCCCAGATACGCAGTATTTT
few	TRBV20-1	TRBJ2-1	-	CSAQSRASSYNEQFF	TGCAGTGCTCAATCCCGGGCTAGTTCCTACAATGAGCAGTTCTTC
-	TRBV19	TRBJ2-4	TRBD1	CASSFNRGPAKNIQYF	TGTGCCAGTAGTTTTAACAGGGGGCCAGCCAAAAACATTCAGTACTTC
-	TRBV27	TRBJ2-1	-	CASSGSVYNEQFF	TGTGCCAGCAGTGGATCCGTCTACAATGAGCAGTTCTTC
-	TRBV7-3	TRBJ2-2	-	CASSPGPGAVGELFF	TGTGCCAGCAGCCCCGGTCCAGGGGCGGTCGGGGAGCTGTTTTTT
-	TRBV10-1	TRBJ2-7	TRBD1	CASSGGQGASYEQYF	TGCGCCAGCAGTGGGGGACAGGGGGCTTCTTACGAGCAGTACTTC
-	TRBV14	TRBJ1-1	-	CASSQVTGGAEAFF	TGTGCCAGCAGCCAAGTGACTGGGGGCGCTGAAGCTTTCTTT
-	TRBV7-2	TRBJ1-2	-	CASSENWTDGYTF	TGTGCCAGCAGCGAAAACTGGACAGATGGCTACACCTTC
once	TRBV7-2	TRBJ2-1	TRBD1	CASSWRAGQGVDEQFF	TGTGCCAGCAGCTGGAGAGCGGGACAGGGGGTCGATGAGCAGTTCTTC
-	TRBV20-1	TRBJ1-2	-	CSADSGAGYYYGYTF	TGCAGTGCAGATAGCGGGGCGGGCTATTATTATGGCTACACCTTC
-	TRBV7-2	TRBJ2-7	TRBD1	CASSFDRGVAEQYF	TGTGCCAGCAGCTTCGACAGGGGGGTAGCCGAGCAGTACTTC
-	TRBV28	TRBJ2-7	-	CASSLESPTLEQYF	TGTGCCAGCAGTTTAGAGAGTCCCACCCTGGAGCAGTACTTC
-	TRBV6-6	TRBJ1-2	TRBD1	CASSDREEPNYGYTF	TGTGCCAGCAGCGACAGGGAAGAACCTAACTATGGCTACACCTTC
once	TRBV9	TRBJ2-1	-	CASSVGGRGHNEQFF	TGTGCCAGCAGCGTAGGGGGGCGGGGGCACAATGAGCAGTTCTTC
-	TRBV29-1	TRBJ1-2	TRBD1	CSVRTGQGYTF	TGCAGCGTGCGGACAGGGCAAGGCTACACCTTC
once	TRBV6-2/TRBV6-3	TRBJ2-7	TRBD1	CASSWTGGAGSYEQYF	TGTGCCAGCAGCTGGACAGGGGGCGCGGGGAGCTACGAGCAGTACTTC
-	TRBV6-5	TRBJ2-7	TRBD2	CASSSKRGGTGEQYF	TGTGCCAGCAGTTCCAAGCGGGGCGGCACAGGCGAGCAGTACTTC
-	TRBV7-2	TRBJ2-3	-	CASSSPRIARTDTQYF	TGTGCCAGCAGCTCCCCCCGAATAGCCCGCACAGATACGCAGTATTTT
-	TRBV4-1	TRBJ2-1	-	CASSPITPMYNEQFF	TGCGCCAGCAGCCCAATAACCCCGATGTACAATGAGCAGTTCTTC
-	TRBV12-3/TRBV12-4	TRBJ1-2	-	CASSLRFRGYTF	TGTGCCAGCAGTCTCAGGTTCCGCGGCTACACCTTC